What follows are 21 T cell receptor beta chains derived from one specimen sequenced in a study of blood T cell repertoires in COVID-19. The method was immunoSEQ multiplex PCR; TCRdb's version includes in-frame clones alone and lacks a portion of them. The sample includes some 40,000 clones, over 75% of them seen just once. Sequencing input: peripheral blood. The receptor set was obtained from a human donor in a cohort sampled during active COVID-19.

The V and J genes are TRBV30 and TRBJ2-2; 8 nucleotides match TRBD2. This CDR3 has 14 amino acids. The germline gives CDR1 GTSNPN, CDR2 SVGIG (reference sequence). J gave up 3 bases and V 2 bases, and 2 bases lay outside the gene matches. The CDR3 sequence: CAWSPGGHTGELFF. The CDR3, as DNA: TGTGCCTGGAGTCCGGGGGGGCACACCGGGGAGCTGTTTTTT.

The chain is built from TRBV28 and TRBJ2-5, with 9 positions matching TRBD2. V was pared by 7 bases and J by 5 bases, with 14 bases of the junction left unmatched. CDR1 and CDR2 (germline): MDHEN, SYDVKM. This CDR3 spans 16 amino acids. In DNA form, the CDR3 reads TGTGCCAGCACCCAACCGGGACTAGCATTTGGGGAGACCCAGTACTTC. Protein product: CASTQPGLAFGETQYF. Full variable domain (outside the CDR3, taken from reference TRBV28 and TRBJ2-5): DVKVTQSSRYLVKRTGEKVFLECVQDMDHENMFWYRQDPGLGLRLIYFSYDVKMKEKGDIPEGYSVSREKKERFSLILESASTNQTSMYLCASTQPGLAFGETQYFGPGTRLLVL.

CDR3 DNA sequence: TGTGCCTGGAGTGAACTAGGAGGCTACGAGCAGTACTTC. This sequence encodes CAWSELGGYEQYF. V gene TRBV30 combines with J gene TRBJ2-7; a weak D match, TRBD2 (5 bases). Trimming removed 1 base from V and 3 bases from J, with 10 bases in between. This CDR3 region has 13 residues. Germline assignment: CDR1 GTSNPN and CDR2 SVGIG (reference sequence).

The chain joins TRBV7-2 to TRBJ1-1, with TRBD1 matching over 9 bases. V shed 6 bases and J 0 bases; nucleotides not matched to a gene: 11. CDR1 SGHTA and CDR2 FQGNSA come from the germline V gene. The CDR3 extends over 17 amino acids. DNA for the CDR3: TGTGCCAGCAGATCAGTGGGACAGGGCGGGATGAACACTGAAGCTTTCTTT. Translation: CASRSVGQGGMNTEAFF.

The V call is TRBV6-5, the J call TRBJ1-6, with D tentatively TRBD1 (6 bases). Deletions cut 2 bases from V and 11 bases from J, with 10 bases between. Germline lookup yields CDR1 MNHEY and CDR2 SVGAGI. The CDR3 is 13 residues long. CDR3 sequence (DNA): TGTGCCAGCAGTTACACAGGGTGGGCACCCCTCCACTTT. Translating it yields CASSYTGWAPLHF.

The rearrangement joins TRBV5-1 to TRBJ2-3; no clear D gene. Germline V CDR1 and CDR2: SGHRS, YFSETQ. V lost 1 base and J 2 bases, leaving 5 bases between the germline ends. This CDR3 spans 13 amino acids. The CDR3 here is CASSLTVTDTQYF. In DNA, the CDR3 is TGCGCCAGCAGCTTGACGGTCACAGATACGCAGTATTTT.

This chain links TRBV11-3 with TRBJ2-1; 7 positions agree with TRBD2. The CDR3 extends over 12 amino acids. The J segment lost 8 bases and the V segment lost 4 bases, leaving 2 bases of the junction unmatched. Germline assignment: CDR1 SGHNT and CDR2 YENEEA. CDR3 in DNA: TGTGCCAGCAGCTACGGGGGGTATGAGCAGTTCTTC. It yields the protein CASSYGGYEQFF.

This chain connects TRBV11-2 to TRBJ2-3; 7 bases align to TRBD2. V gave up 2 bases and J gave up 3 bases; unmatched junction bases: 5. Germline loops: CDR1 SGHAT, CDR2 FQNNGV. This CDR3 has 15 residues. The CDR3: CASSLIGGLTDTQYF. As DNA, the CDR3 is TGTGCCAGCAGCTTAATCGGGGGGTTGACAGATACGCAGTATTTT. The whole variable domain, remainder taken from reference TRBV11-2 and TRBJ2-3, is EAGVAQSPRYKIIEKRQSVAFWCNPISGHATLYWYQQILGQGPKLLIQFQNNGVVDDSQLPKDRFSAERLKGVDSTLKIQPAKLEDSAVYLCASSLIGGLTDTQYFGPGTRLTVL.

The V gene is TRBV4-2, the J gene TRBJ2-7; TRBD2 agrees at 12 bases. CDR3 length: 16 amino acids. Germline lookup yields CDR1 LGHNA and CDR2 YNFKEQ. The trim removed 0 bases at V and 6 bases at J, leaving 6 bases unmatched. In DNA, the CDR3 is TGTGCCAGCAGCCAAGACTGGACTAGCGGGATTCGCGAGCAGTACTTC. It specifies CASSQDWTSGIREQYF.

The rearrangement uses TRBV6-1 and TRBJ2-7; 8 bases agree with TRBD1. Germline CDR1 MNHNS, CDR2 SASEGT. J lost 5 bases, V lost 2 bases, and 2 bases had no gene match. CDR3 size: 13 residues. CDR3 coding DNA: TGTGCCAGCAGTGAAAGACAGGGGAACGAGCAGTACTTC. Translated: CASSERQGNEQYF.

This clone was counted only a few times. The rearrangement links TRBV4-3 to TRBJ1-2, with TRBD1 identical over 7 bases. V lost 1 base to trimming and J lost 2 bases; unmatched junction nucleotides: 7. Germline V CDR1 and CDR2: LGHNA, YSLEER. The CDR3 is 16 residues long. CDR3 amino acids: CASSQGSGGWNYGYTF. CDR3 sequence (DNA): TGCGCCAGCAGCCAAGGGTCAGGGGGATGGAACTATGGCTACACCTTC.

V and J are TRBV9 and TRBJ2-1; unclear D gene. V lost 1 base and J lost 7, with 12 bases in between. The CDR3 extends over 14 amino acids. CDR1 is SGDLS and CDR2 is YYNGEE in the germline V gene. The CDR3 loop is CASSVLSSTNEQFF. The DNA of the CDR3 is TGTGCCAGCAGCGTATTATCGTCGACTAATGAGCAGTTCTTC.

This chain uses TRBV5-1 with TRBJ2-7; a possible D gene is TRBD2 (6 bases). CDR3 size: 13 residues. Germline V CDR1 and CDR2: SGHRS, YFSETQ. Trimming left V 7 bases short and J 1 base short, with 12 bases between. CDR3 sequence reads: CASRRERSYEQYF. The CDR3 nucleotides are TGCGCCAGCCGCCGGGAGCGGTCCTACGAGCAGTACTTC.

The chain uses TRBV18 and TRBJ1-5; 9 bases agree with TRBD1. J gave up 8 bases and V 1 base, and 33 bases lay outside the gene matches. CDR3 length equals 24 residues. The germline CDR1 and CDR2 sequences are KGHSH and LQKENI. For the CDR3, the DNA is TGTGCCAGCTCACCACGCCGGGGACAGGGAAAACGAAGAGGAGGGATAGAGGGAAGTGAGCCCCAGCATTTT. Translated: CASSPRRGQGKRRGGIEGSEPQHF.

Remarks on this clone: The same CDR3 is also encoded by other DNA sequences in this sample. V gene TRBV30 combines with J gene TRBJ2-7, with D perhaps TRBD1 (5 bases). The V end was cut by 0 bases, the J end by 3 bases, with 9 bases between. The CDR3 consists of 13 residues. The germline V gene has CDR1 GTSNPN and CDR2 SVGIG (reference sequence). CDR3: CAWSVGQGYEQYF. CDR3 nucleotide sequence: TGTGCCTGGAGTGTGGGGCAGGGCTACGAGCAGTACTTC. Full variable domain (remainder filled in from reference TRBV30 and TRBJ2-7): SQTIHQWPATLVQPVGSPLSLECTVEGTSNPNLYWYRQAAGRGLQLLFYSVGIGQISSEVPQNLSASRPQDRQFILSSKKLLLSDSGFYLCAWSVGQGYEQYFGPGTRLTVT.

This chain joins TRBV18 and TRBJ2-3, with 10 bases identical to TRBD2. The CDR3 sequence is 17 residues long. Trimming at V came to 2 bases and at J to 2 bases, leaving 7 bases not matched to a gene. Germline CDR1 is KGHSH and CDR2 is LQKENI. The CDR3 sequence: CASSPYATSGPTDTQYF. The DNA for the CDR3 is TGTGCCAGCTCACCATATGCGACTAGCGGGCCCACAGATACGCAGTATTTT.

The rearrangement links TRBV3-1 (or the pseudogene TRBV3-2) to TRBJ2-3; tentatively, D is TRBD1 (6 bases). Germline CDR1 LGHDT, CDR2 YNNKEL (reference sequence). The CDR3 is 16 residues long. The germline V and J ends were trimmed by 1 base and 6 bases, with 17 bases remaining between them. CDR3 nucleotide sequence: TGTGCCAGCAGCCAAGCGGGTGGGGGCTACACCGATACGCAGTATTTT. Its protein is CASSQAGGGYTDTQYF.

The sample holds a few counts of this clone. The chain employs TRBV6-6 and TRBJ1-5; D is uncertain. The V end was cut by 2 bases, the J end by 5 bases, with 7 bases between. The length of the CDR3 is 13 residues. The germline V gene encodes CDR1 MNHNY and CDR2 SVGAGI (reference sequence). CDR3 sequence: CASSYGGYQPQHF. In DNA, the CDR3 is TGTGCCAGCAGTTACGGAGGATATCAGCCCCAGCATTTT.

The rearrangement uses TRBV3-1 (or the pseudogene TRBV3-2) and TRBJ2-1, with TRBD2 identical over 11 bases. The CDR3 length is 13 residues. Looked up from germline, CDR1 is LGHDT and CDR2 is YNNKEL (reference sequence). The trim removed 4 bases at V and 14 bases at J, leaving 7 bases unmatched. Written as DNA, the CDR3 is TGTGCCAGCAGCCCCGGGACTAGCGGCCGGGAGTTCTTC. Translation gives CASSPGTSGREFF.

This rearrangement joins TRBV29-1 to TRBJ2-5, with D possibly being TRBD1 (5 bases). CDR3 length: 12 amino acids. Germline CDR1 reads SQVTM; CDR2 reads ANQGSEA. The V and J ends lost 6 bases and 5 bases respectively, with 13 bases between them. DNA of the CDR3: TGCAGCGTACTCAGGGTGATGGAGACCCAGTACTTC. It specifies CSVLRVMETQYF.

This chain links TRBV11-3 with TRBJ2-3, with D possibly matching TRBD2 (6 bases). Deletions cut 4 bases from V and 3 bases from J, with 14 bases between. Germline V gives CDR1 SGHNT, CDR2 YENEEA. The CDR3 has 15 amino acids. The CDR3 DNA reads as TGTGCCAGCAGCTCGGGTGGGGCGGGGACAGATACGCAGTATTTT. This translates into CASSSGGAGTDTQYF.